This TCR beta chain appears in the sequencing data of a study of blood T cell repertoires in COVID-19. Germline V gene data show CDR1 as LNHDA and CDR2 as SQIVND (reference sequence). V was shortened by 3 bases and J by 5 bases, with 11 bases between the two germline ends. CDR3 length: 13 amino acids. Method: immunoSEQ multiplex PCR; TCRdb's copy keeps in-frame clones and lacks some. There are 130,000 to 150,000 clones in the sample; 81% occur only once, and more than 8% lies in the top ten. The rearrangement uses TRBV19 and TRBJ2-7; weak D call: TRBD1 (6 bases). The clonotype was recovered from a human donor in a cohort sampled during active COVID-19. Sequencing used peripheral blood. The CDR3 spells CASSIKGDDEQYF. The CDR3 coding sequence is TGTGCCAGTAGTATTAAGGGGGACGACGAGCAGTACTTC.